Below, 29 T cell receptor beta chains from the same sample are listed, as sequenced in a study of PD-L1 blockade in urothelial cancer. This sample's time point: pretreatment peripheral blood. Clones were read by immunoSEQ multiplex PCR, and TCRdb kept only the in-frame ones, dropping some. The sample lists about 53,000 clones; 87% were seen once. Source: PBMCs, taken around atezolizumab (anti-PD-L1) treatment. Receptor source: an older woman with urothelial cancer.

V usage is TRBV7-2 and J usage is TRBJ1-1; tentative D call: TRBD1 (5 bases). This CDR3 contains 15 residues. The V end was cut by 2 bases, the J end by 0 bases, with 10 bases between. Germline assignment: CDR1 SGHTA and CDR2 FQGNSA. The CDR3: CASSLMSGLNTEAFF. The DNA of the CDR3 is TGTGCCAGCAGCTTAATGTCAGGGTTGAACACTGAAGCTTTCTTT.

The chain recombines TRBV7-6 with TRBJ2-1; 13 positions match TRBD2. The CDR3 has 15 amino acids. The V gene end was trimmed by 4 bases and the J gene end by 7 bases; junction bases not matched to a gene: 4. Germline V gene lookup returns CDR1 SGHVS and CDR2 FNYEAQ. The CDR3 loop is CASSSGLAGLNEQFF. The DNA for the CDR3 is TGTGCCAGCAGCTCGGGACTAGCGGGGTTGAATGAGCAGTTCTTC.

This clone was counted only a few times. The rearrangement uses TRBV28 and TRBJ2-7, with D perhaps matching TRBD2 (6 bases). The CDR3 runs to 12 residues. CDR1 MDHEN and CDR2 SYDVKM come from the germline V gene. V was clipped by 11 bases and J by 0 bases, with 11 bases between them. CDR3 coding DNA: TGTGCCGCCCGGGGGAGCTCCTACGAGCAGTACTTC. It codes for CAARGSSYEQYF.

The rearrangement links TRBV6-6 to TRBJ2-7; D gene ambiguous. Germline CDR1 and CDR2: MNHNY and SVGAGI (reference sequence). V was trimmed by 7 bases and J by 1 base, leaving 11 bases between them. CDR3 length: 13 amino acids. DNA for the CDR3: TGTGCCAGCAAAGGAGCAGTATCCTACGAGCAGTACTTC. As protein: CASKGAVSYEQYF.

This clone was recorded a few times. The CDR3 sequence: CASNRGAGETQYF. In DNA form, the CDR3 reads TGTGCCAGCAATAGGGGAGCGGGAGAGACCCAGTACTTC. The J gene is TRBJ2-5, the V gene TRBV6-1, with D perhaps TRBD2 (6 bases). The CDR3 is 13 amino acids. Deletions cut 7 bases from V and 4 bases from J, with 13 bases between. CDR1 is MNHNS and CDR2 is SASEGT in the germline V gene.

The chain recombines TRBV2 with TRBJ2-7; possibly TRBD2 for D (6 bases). CDR3 length: 15 amino acids. Germline V lookup: CDR1 SNHLY, CDR2 FYNNEI. V lost 4 bases and J 5 bases, leaving 18 bases between the germline ends. The CDR3 bases are TGTGCCAGCAGTGTCCGGCCGGAAGGAGGGAACGAGCAGTACTTC. Protein sequence: CASSVRPEGGNEQYF. Supplemented by reference TRBV2 and TRBJ2-7, the full variable domain reads EPEVTQTPSHQVTQMGQEVILRCVPISNHLYFYWYRQILGQKVEFLVSFYNNEISEKSEIFDDQFSVERPDGSNFTLKIRSTKLEDSAMYFCASSVRPEGGNEQYFGPGTRLTVT.

J is TRBJ2-1 and V is TRBV18; 8 bases are a match to TRBD2. Germline assignment: CDR1 KGHSH and CDR2 LQKENI. After removal of 3 bases from V and 4 bases from J, the junction contained 8 bases not matched to a gene. The length of the CDR3 is 16 residues. The CDR3 DNA reads TGTGCCAGCTCACCCTTACGAAGCGGGGGATACAATGAGCAGTTCTTC. Translation: CASSPLRSGGYNEQFF.

This chain joins TRBV7-9 and TRBJ2-3; 7 positions match TRBD1. The CDR3 loop spans 14 amino acids. V dropped 5 bases and J dropped 2; count of bases not matched to a gene: 4. Germline CDR1 reads SEHNR; CDR2 reads FQNEAQ (reference sequence). The CDR3 DNA sequence: TGTGCCAGCAGCCTGGGACAGCCCACAGATACGCAGTATTTT. This translates into CASSLGQPTDTQYF.

This rearrangement joins TRBV5-1 to TRBJ1-4; D is uncertain. Between the trimmed V and J ends, which lost 4 bases and 7 bases, there was a span of 14 bases. The CDR3 loop spans 14 amino acids. Germline CDR1 SGHRS, CDR2 YFSETQ. The CDR3 nucleotides are TGCGCCAGCAGCCCCGGACGGGAGGGTGAAAAACTGTTTTTT. Residues: CASSPGREGEKLFF.

The J gene is TRBJ1-1, the V gene TRBV7-9; unclear D gene. Looked up from germline, CDR1 is SEHNR and CDR2 is FQNEAQ (reference sequence). Trimming took off 1 base at V and 6 bases at J, with 9 bases between the two ends. The CDR3 is made up of 13 amino acids. The CDR3 loop is CASSLGTRPEAFF. The CDR3 nucleotides are TGTGCCAGCAGCTTAGGGACTCGCCCTGAAGCTTTCTTT. Drawing the rest from reference TRBV7-9 and TRBJ1-1, the complete variable domain is DTGVSQNPRHKITKRGQNVTFRCDPISEHNRLYWYRQTLGQGPEFLTYFQNEAQLEKSRLLSDRFSAERPKGSFSTLEIQRTEQGDSAMYLCASSLGTRPEAFFGQGTRLTVV.

This sequence joins TRBV5-4 and TRBJ1-1; 7 bases match TRBD1. The CDR3 length is 14 residues. With V trimmed by 4 bases and J by 0 bases, 3 bases remained unmatched. In germline, CDR1 is SGHNT, CDR2 YYREEE (reference sequence). CDR3 amino acids: CASSPDRVNTEAFF. The CDR3 DNA reads TGTGCCAGCAGCCCCGACAGGGTGAACACTGAAGCTTTCTTT. The variable domain in full, completed from reference TRBV5-4 and TRBJ1-1, reads ETGVTQSPTHLIKTRGQQVTLRCSSQSGHNTVSWYQQALGQGPQFIFQYYREEENGRGNFPPRFSGLQFPNYSSELNVNALELDDSALYLCASSPDRVNTEAFFGQGTRLTVV.

The CDR3 DNA reads as TGTGCCATCAGTGAACAGGGGGCGGATGAATTCACTGAAGCTTTCTTT. Translated, it gives CAISEQGADEFTEAFF. This sequence joins TRBV10-3 and TRBJ1-1; TRBD1 matches 9 bases. The germline V gene encodes CDR1 ENHRY and CDR2 SYGVKD. The CDR3 is 16 amino acids. The V gene end was trimmed by 3 bases and the J gene end by 4 bases; junction bases not matched to a gene: 9.

This chain uses TRBV7-9 with TRBJ2-7, with TRBD1 identical over 10 bases. The CDR3 runs 14 residues. Germline trimming cut 7 bases from V and 0 bases from J; bases unmatched to any gene: 3. Germline values: CDR1 SEHNR, CDR2 FQNEAQ (reference sequence). CDR3 DNA: TGTGCCAGCATCGGGACAGGGGCCTCCTACGAGCAGTACTTC. Translation gives CASIGTGASYEQYF.

The DNA for the CDR3 is TGTGCCAGTACTAAGGTCCTAGCTGGAGATGAGCAGTTCTTC. Translation gives CASTKVLAGDEQFF. V usage is TRBV19 and J usage is TRBJ2-1; D possibly corresponds to TRBD2 (5 bases). With 7 bases removed from V and 8 bases from J, the gap between germline ends came to 18 bases. CDR1 is LNHDA and CDR2 is SQIVND in the germline V gene (reference sequence). CDR3 length equals 14 residues.

The chain employs TRBV5-4 and TRBJ2-2; D gene uncertain. CDR1 is SGHNT, CDR2 YYREEE, per germline (reference sequence). The CDR3 loop spans 16 amino acids. Trimming took 2 bases from V and 0 from J, leaving 11 bases between them. CDR3 nucleotides: TGTGCCAGCAGCTTCGGTCAGGCCTCGAACACCGGGGAGCTGTTTTTT. Amino acid sequence: CASSFGQASNTGELFF. The complete variable domain, with remaining parts taken from reference TRBV5-4 and TRBJ2-2, reads ETGVTQSPTHLIKTRGQQVTLRCSSQSGHNTVSWYQQALGQGPQFIFQYYREEENGRGNFPPRFSGLQFPNYSSELNVNALELDDSALYLCASSFGQASNTGELFFGEGSRLTVL.

This rearrangement joins TRBV28 to TRBJ2-5, with D tentatively TRBD2 (6 bases). CDR3 length: 16 amino acids. V lost 1 base, J lost 2 bases, and 14 bases lay in between. Germline V gives CDR1 MDHEN, CDR2 SYDVKM. CDR3: CASSLFGGAGQETQYF. The DNA of the CDR3 is TGTGCCAGCAGTTTATTTGGGGGAGCGGGTCAAGAGACCCAGTACTTC.

The chain recombines TRBV6-1 with TRBJ1-1; D gene uncertain. The germline V gene has CDR1 MNHNS and CDR2 SASEGT. Trimming removed 4 bases from V and 0 bases from J, with 12 bases in between. CDR3 size: 15 residues. The CDR3 DNA follows: TGTGCCAGCAGTGTTGTCAGTAACATGAACACTGAAGCTTTCTTT. Residues: CASSVVSNMNTEAFF.

The V call is TRBV9, the J call TRBJ2-3, with TRBD2 identical over 10 bases. In germline, CDR1 is SGDLS, CDR2 YYNGEE. Trimming cost V 4 bases and J 0 bases; bases outside gene matches: 8. This CDR3 is built from 17 residues. The CDR3 is CASSFRTSGLSTDTQYF. The DNA for the CDR3 is TGTGCCAGCAGCTTCCGGACTAGCGGCCTTAGCACAGATACGCAGTATTTT.

This clone was recorded only once. This chain connects TRBV4-2 to TRBJ2-7; D is perhaps TRBD1 (5 bases). V was clipped by 0 bases and J by 2 bases, with 11 bases between them. There are 15 residues in the CDR3. Germline V CDR1 and CDR2: LGHNA, YNFKEQ. CDR3 sequence reads: CASSQDKDTAYEQYF. CDR3 nucleotide sequence: TGTGCCAGCAGCCAAGATAAGGACACCGCCTACGAGCAGTACTTC.

The rearrangement joins TRBV6-1 to TRBJ2-5; tentative D call: TRBD1 (6 bases). From germline, CDR1 is MNHNS and CDR2 SASEGT. CDR3 length: 16 amino acids. Deletions cut 3 bases from V and 2 bases from J, with 16 bases between. The CDR3 DNA sequence: TGTGCCAGCAGTGACGGGTTAACAGGGTGGCAAGAGACCCAGTACTTC. As protein: CASSDGLTGWQETQYF.

Only one count was recorded for this clone. This chain joins TRBV20-1 and TRBJ1-1, with D uncertain. V dropped 0 bases and J dropped 7 bases, with 6 bases sitting between them. This CDR3 comprises 11 residues. From germline, CDR1 is DFQATT and CDR2 SNEGSKA (reference sequence). CDR3 coding DNA: TGCAGTGCTAGAGATCTATATGAAGCTTTCTTT. It codes for CSARDLYEAFF.

V is TRBV18 and J is TRBJ2-7, with D possibly TRBD1 on 6 matching bases. This CDR3 region has 14 residues. CDR1 and CDR2 (germline): KGHSH, LQKENI. V was clipped by 4 bases and J by 4 bases, with 14 bases between them. The DNA for the CDR3 is TGTGCCAGCTCACGACGGACAGACCAATACGAGCAGTACTTC. Its translation is CASSRRTDQYEQYF.

The chain employs TRBV28 and TRBJ1-2, with D possibly being TRBD1 (5 bases). CDR3 length equals 13 residues. Per the germline V gene, CDR1 is MDHEN and CDR2 is SYDVKM. V was shortened by 6 bases and J by 4 bases, with 12 bases between the two germline ends. The CDR3 DNA reads as TGTGCCAGCAGCCCCCAGGGACTCTATGGCTACACCTTC. Translation gives CASSPQGLYGYTF.

The chain joins TRBV4-3 to TRBJ2-7, with D uncertain. The CDR3 is 12 amino acids. CDR1 and CDR2 (germline): LGHNA, YSLEER. V was clipped by 3 bases and J by 3 bases, with 6 bases between them. The CDR3 DNA reads as TGCGCCAGCAGCCAGGTCGGCTACGAGCAGTACTTC. Translating it yields CASSQVGYEQYF.

The gene calls are TRBV5-1 and TRBJ2-3; the D is unclear. This CDR3 region has 13 residues. The V and J ends lost 1 base and 1 base respectively, with 4 bases between them. CDR1 and CDR2 (germline): SGHRS, YFSETQ. CDR3 sequence (DNA): TGCGCCAGCAGCTTGACTCGCACAGATACGCAGTATTTT. Protein product: CASSLTRTDTQYF.

This clone occurred a few times. This rearrangement joins TRBV7-6 to TRBJ2-1; no clear D. Trimming left V 2 bases short and J 8 bases short, with 10 bases between. From germline, CDR1 is SGHVS and CDR2 FNYEAQ. The CDR3 spans 13 residues. CDR3 in DNA: TGTGCCAGCAGCTTAAACAAAATTGATGAGCAGTTCTTC. It codes for CASSLNKIDEQFF. Full variable domain (remainder filled in from reference TRBV7-6 and TRBJ2-1): GAGVSQSPRYKVTKRGQDVALRCDPISGHVSLYWYRQALGQGPEFLTYFNYEAQQDKSGLPNDRFSAERPEGSISTLTIQRTEQRDSAMYRCASSLNKIDEQFFGPGTRLTVL.

CDR3 sequence: CASSGTSYNEQFF. The CDR3 nucleotides read TGTGCCAGCAGCGGGACTAGCTACAATGAGCAGTTCTTC. This chain joins TRBV13 and TRBJ2-1; 8 nucleotides line up with TRBD2. Trimming cost V 5 bases and J 3 bases; bases outside gene matches: 0. There are 13 residues in the CDR3. The germline V gene encodes CDR1 PRHDT and CDR2 FYEKMQ (reference sequence).

The gene calls are TRBV7-9 and TRBJ2-7; perhaps TRBD1 as D (6 bases). This CDR3 region has 15 residues. Germline V gene sequence: CDR1 SEHNR, CDR2 FQNEAQ (reference sequence). The V gene lost 4 bases and the J gene lost 0 bases, with 13 bases spanning the gap. CDR3 sequence reads: CASSSGGGSSYEQYF. CDR3 sequence (DNA): TGTGCCAGCAGCTCCGGTGGGGGCAGCTCCTACGAGCAGTACTTC.

Note on this clone: This sample includes further DNA sequences coding for the same CDR3. The chain has TRBV7-2 and TRBJ2-7; 7 nucleotides line up with TRBD2. Germline V gene sequence: CDR1 SGHTA, CDR2 FQGNSA. The CDR3 has 15 residues. Trimming at V came to 1 base and at J to 0 bases, leaving 3 bases not matched to a gene. The CDR3 here is CASSLVGGSSYEQYF. The CDR3 nucleotides are TGTGCCAGCAGCTTAGTGGGAGGGAGCTCCTACGAGCAGTACTTC.